The 6 T cell receptor beta chains below were found in one sample sequenced in a study of cytomegalovirus exposure and HLA in healthy donors. Clones were read by immunoSEQ multiplex PCR, and TCRdb kept only the in-frame ones, dropping some. The repertoire holds about 180,000 clones, with approximately 87% as singletons. Sequenced material: PBMCs. Receptor source: a woman aged 30 to 39 in good health and CMV-seronegative.

This chain connects TRBV5-1 to TRBJ2-3; TRBD1 aligns across 9 bases. J was trimmed by 3 bases and V by 0 bases; bases with no gene match: 8. Germline assignment: CDR1 SGHRS and CDR2 YFSETQ. CDR3 length: 17 residues. In DNA form, the CDR3 reads TGCGCCAGCAGCTTGGCCCGGACAGGGGCAAGGACAGATACGCAGTATTTT. This gives the protein CASSLARTGARTDTQYF. Full variable domain (outside the CDR3, taken from reference TRBV5-1 and TRBJ2-3): KAGVTQTPRYLIKTRGQQVTLSCSPISGHRSVSWYQQTPGQGLQFLFEYFSETQRNKGNFPGRFSGRQFSNSRSEMNVSTLELGDSALYLCASSLARTGARTDTQYFGPGTRLTVL.

This clone has only one observation. This chain links TRBV19 with TRBJ2-7; TRBD2 might be the D (5 bases). V lost 5 bases and J lost 3, with 11 bases in between. CDR1 is LNHDA and CDR2 is SQIVND in the germline V gene (reference sequence). This CDR3 has 13 amino acids. The DNA for the CDR3 is TGTGCCAGTAGTGGTGGTGCGGGCTACGAGCAGTACTTC. Amino acid sequence: CASSGGAGYEQYF.

The chain links TRBV4-1 to TRBJ2-1; 7 nucleotides match TRBD2. Germline loops: CDR1 MGHRA, CDR2 YSYEKL. The CDR3 is 15 amino acids. Trimming at V came to 8 bases and at J to 1 base, leaving 8 bases not matched to a gene. CDR3 protein: CASSFSSGSYNEQFF. The CDR3, as DNA: TGCGCCAGCTCCTTCTCTAGCGGATCCTACAATGAGCAGTTCTTC.

The V call is TRBV4-3, the J call TRBJ1-1; weak D call: TRBD1 (6 bases). Germline lookup yields CDR1 LGHNA and CDR2 YSLEER. V was pared by 0 bases and J by 2 bases, with 16 bases between. This CDR3 has 17 residues. DNA for the CDR3: TGCGCCAGCAGCCAAGATTATGTCGGACAGCTCAACACTGAAGCTTTCTTT. This encodes CASSQDYVGQLNTEAFF.

The chain joins TRBV5-4 to TRBJ1-5, with D possibly TRBD1 on 5 matching bases. The CDR3 length is 20 residues. The ends were cut back, 3 bases at V and 5 bases at J, with 30 bases in the middle. Germline V gene lookup returns CDR1 SGHNT and CDR2 YYREEE (reference sequence). CDR3 in DNA: TGTGCCAGCAGCTACCTAGGATTATACCGGGTACCCACCAGGGATCAGCCCCAGCATTTT. Its protein is CASSYLGLYRVPTRDQPQHF.

The rearrangement links TRBV27 to TRBJ2-7; TRBD1 is a possible D gene (5 bases). The V end was cut by 5 bases, the J end by 2 bases, with 22 bases between. This CDR3 region has 17 residues. The germline gives CDR1 MNHEY, CDR2 SMNVEV (reference sequence). The CDR3 DNA is TGTGCCAGCAGTCCAGCCCAAGGCAGGGCAAAAACCTACGAGCAGTACTTC. This sequence encodes CASSPAQGRAKTYEQYF.